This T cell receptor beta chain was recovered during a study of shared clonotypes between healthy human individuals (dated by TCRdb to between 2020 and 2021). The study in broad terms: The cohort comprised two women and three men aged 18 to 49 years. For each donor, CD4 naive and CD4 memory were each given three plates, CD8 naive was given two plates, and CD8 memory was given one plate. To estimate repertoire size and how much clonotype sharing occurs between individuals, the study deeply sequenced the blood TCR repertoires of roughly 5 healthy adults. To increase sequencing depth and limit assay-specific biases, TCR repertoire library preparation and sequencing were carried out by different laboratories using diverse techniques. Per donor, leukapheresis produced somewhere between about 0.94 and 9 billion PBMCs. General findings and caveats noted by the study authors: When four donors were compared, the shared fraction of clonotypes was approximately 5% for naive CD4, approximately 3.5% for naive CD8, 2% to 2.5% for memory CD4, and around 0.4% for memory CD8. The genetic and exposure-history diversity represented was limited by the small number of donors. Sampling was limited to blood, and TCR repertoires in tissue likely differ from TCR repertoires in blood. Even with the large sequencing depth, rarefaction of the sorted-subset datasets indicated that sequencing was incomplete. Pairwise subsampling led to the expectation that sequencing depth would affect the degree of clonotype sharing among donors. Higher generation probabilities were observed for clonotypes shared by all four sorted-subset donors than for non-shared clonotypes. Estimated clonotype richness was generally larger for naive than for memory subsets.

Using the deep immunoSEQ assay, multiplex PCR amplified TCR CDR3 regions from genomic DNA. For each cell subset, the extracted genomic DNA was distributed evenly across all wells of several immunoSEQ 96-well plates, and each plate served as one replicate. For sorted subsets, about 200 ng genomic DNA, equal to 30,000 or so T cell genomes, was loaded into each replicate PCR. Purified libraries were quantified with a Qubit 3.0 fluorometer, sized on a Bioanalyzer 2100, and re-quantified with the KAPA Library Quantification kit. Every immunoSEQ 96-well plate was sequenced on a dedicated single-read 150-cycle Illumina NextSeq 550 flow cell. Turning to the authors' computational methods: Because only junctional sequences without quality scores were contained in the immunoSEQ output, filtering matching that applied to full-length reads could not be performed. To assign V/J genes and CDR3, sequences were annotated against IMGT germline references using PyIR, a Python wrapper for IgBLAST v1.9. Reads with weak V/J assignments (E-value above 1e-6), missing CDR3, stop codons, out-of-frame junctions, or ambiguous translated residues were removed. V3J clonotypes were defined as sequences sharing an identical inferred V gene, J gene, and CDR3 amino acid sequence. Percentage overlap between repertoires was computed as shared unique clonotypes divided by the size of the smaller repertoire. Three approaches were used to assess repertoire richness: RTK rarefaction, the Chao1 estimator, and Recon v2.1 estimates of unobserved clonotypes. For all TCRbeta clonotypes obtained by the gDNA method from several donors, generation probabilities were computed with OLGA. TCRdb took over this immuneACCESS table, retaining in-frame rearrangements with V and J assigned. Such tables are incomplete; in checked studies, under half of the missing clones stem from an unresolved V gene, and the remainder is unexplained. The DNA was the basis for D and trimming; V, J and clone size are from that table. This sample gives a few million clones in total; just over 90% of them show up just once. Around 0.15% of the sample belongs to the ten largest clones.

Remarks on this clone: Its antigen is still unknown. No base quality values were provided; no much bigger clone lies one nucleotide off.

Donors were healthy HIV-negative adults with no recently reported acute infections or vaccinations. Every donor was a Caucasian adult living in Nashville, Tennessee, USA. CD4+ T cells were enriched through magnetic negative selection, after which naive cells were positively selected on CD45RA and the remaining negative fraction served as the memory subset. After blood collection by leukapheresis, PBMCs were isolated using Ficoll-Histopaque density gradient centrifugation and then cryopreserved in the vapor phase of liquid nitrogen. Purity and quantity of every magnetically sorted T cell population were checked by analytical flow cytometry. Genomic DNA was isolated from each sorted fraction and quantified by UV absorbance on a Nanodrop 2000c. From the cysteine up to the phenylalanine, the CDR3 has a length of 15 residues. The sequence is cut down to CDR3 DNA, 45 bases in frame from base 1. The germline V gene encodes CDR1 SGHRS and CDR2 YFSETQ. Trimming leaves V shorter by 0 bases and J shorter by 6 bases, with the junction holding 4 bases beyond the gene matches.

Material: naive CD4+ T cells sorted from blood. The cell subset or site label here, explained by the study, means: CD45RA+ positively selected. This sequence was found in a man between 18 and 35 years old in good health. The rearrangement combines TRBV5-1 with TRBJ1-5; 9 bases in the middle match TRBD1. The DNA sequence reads TGCGCCAGCAGCTTGGAGGGACAGGGTAGTCAGCCCCAGCATTTT. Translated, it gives CASSLEGQGSQPQHF.